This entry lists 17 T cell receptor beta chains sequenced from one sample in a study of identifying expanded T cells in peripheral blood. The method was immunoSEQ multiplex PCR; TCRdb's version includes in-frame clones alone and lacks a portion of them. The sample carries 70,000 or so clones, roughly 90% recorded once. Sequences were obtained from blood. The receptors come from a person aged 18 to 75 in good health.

The DNA of the CDR3 is TGCGCCAGCAGCCAAGATTCATCGGGACAGGGTAGGGATGGCTACACCTTC. This encodes CASSQDSSGQGRDGYTF. The chain recombines TRBV4-3 with TRBJ1-2, with 9 bases that match TRBD1. This CDR3 is built from 17 residues. The V gene end was trimmed by 0 bases and the J gene end by 6 bases; junction bases not matched to a gene: 11. The germline V gene has CDR1 LGHNA and CDR2 YSLEER.

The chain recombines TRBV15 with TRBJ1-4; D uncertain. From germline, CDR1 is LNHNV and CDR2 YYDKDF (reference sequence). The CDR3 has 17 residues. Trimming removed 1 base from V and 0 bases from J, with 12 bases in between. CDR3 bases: TGTGCCACCAGCAGAGGCCCGTTATGGGCAACTAATGAAAAACTGTTTTTT. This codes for CATSRGPLWATNEKLFF.

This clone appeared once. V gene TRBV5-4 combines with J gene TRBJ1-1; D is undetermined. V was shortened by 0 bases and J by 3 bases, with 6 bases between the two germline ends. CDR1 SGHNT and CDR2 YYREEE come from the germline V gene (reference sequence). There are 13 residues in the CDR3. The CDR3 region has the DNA TGTGCCAGCAGCTTGGAACGTGACACTGAAGCTTTCTTT. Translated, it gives CASSLERDTEAFF.

DNA for the CDR3: TGTGCCAGCAGTTACTCGCGGACAAGGAATCAGCCCCAGCATTTT. This translates into CASSYSRTRNQPQHF. The chain couples TRBV6-6 to TRBJ1-5; D is perhaps TRBD1 (5 bases). CDR3 length equals 15 residues. Germline V gene sequence: CDR1 MNHNY, CDR2 SVGAGI (reference sequence). The V and J ends lost 0 bases and 4 bases respectively, with 10 bases between them.

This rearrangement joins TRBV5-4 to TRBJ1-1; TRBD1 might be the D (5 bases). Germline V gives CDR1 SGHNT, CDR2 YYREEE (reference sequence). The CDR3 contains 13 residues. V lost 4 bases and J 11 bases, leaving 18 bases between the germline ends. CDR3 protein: CASSRGGATFAFF. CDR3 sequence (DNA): TGTGCCAGCAGCCGAGGAGGGGCGACGTTCGCTTTCTTT.

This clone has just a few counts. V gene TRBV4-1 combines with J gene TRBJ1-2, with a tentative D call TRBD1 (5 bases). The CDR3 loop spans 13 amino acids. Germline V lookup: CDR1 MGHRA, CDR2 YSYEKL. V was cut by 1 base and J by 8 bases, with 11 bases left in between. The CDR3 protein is CASSQASGYGYTF. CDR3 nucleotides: TGCGCCAGCAGCCAAGCTTCAGGGTACGGCTACACCTTC.

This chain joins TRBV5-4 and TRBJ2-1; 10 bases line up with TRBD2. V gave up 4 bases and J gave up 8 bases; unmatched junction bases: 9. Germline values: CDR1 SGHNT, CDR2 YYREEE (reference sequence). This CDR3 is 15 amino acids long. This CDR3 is CASSLPSGGVDEQFF. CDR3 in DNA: TGTGCCAGCAGCCTCCCAAGCGGGGGGGTTGATGAGCAGTTCTTC.

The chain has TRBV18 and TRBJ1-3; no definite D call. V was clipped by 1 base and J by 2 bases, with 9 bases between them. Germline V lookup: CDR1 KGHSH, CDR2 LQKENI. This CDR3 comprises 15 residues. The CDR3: CASSPQGWAGNTIYF. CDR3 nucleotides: TGTGCCAGCTCACCACAAGGCTGGGCTGGAAACACCATATATTTT.

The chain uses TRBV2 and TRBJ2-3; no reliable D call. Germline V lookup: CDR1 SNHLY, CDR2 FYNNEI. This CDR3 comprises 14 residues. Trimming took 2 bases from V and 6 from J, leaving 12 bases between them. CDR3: CASSEMLSSDTQYF. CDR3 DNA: TGTGCCAGCAGTGAAATGTTATCGTCTGATACGCAGTATTTT.

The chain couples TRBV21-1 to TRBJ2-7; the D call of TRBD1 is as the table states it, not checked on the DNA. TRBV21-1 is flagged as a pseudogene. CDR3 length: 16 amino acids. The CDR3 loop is CASSSPGGDRYYEQYF. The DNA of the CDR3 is TGTGCCAGCAGCTCCCCCGGAGGGGACAGGTACTACGAGCAGTACTTC.

CDR3: CASRGGNSGNTIYF. CDR3 nucleotide sequence: TGTGCCAGCAGGGGGGGAAACTCTGGAAACACCATATATTTT. This rearrangement joins TRBV28 to TRBJ1-3; D is possibly TRBD1 (5 bases). CDR1 MDHEN and CDR2 SYDVKM come from the germline V gene. There are 14 residues in the CDR3. The V end was cut by 6 bases, the J end by 0 bases, with 9 bases between.

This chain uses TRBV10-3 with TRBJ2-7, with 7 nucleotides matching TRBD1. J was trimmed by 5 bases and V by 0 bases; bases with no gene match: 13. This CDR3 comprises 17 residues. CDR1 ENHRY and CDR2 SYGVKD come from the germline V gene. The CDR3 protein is CAISESVEGTVSDEQYF. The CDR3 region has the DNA TGTGCCATCAGTGAGTCGGTTGAGGGGACAGTAAGTGACGAGCAGTACTTC.

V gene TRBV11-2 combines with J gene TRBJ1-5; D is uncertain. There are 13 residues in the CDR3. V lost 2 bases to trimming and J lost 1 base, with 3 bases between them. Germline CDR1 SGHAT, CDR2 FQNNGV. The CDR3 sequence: CASSLQSNQPQHF. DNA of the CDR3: TGTGCCAGCAGCTTACAGAGCAATCAGCCCCAGCATTTT.

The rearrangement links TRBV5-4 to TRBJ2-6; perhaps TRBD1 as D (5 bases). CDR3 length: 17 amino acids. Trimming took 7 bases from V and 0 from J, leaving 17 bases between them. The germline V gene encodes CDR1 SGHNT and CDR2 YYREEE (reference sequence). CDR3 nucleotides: TGTGCCAGCTCACCCGCCCCAGGGTCCTCTGGGGCCAACGTCCTGACTTTC. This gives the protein CASSPAPGSSGANVLTF.

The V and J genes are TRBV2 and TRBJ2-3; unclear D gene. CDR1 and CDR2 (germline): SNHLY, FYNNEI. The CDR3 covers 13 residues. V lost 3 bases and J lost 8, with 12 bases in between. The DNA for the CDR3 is TGTGCCAGCAGTGACGCCCCCCCGAGTACGCAGTATTTT. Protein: CASSDAPPSTQYF.

CDR3 residues: CSVAGSGIAQYF. The CDR3 DNA reads as TGCAGCGTTGCGGGTAGCGGGATTGCGCAGTACTTC. The V and J genes are TRBV29-1 and TRBJ2-7, with 8 bases fitting TRBD2. Trimming cost V 4 bases and J 9 bases; bases outside gene matches: 8. Germline lookup yields CDR1 SQVTM and CDR2 ANQGSEA. The CDR3 has 12 residues.

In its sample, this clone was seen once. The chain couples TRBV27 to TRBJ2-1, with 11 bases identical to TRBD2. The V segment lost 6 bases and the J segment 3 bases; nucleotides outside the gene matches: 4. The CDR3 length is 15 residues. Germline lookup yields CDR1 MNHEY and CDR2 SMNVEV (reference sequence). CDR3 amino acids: CASSTGTSGYNEQFF. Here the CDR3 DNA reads TGTGCCAGCAGCACCGGGACTAGCGGCTACAATGAGCAGTTCTTC.